The rows below give T cell receptor beta chains drawn from one sample of a study of cytomegalovirus exposure and HLA in healthy donors. Method: immunoSEQ multiplex PCR; TCRdb's copy keeps in-frame clones and lacks some. In the table there are tens of thousands of clones, approximately 90% of which are singletons. What was sequenced was PBMCs. The receptors here all came from a young man in good health and CMV-seronegative. Each CDR3 is given with its conserved first and last residue.

TRBJ2-3	TRBV14	CASSQVTTGNTDTQYF
TRBJ2-2	TRBV7-8	CASSLGLAGAGELFF
TRBJ2-1	TRBV7-2	CARGLANYNEQFF
TRBJ1-2	TRBV10-3	CAITNQGGDGYTF
TRBJ2-7	TRBV25-1	CASSDERWSYEQYF
TRBJ1-1	TRBV7-6	CASSTRQGVNTEAFF
TRBJ1-4	TRBV18	CASSRQAATNEKLFF
TRBJ2-5	TRBV9	CASSVGQGPPGTQYF
TRBJ2-3	TRBV10-2	CASRGGLAGVTDTQYF
TRBJ2-5	TRBV4-3	CASSPRGRRGLQETQYF
TRBJ1-1	TRBV11-1	CASRPRDTNTEAFF